The sequence of this T cell receptor (beta chain) was determined in a study of blood T cell repertoires in COVID-19. Measured with immunoSEQ multiplex PCR; TCRdb has only the in-frame clones, and not every one. The repertoire includes about 150,000 clones, roughly 87% of them detected once, and about 4.2% sits in the top ten. This CDR3 contains 15 residues. V was shortened by 0 bases and J by 0 bases, with 6 bases between the two germline ends. Germline V gene data show CDR1 as SGHDN and CDR2 as FVKESK. This clone appeared a single time. The sequence derives from an older woman with active or convalescent COVID-19. The chain combines TRBV14 with TRBJ1-3; D is unresolved. The sample consisted of peripheral blood. In nucleotides, the CDR3 is TGTGCCAGCAGCCAAGAAACATTCTCTGGAAACACCATATATTTT. This codes for CASSQETFSGNTIYF.